Given below is one TCR beta chain in context. TCRdb's copy holds only in-frame clones and misses some; the assay was immunoSEQ multiplex PCR. The table lists under 300,000 clones, 88% of them singletons. The data were obtained in a study of blood T cell repertoires in COVID-19. Study details: From the United States, Italy and Spain came samples of acute and convalescent COVID-19.

CDR1 and CDR2 (germline): MDHEN, SYDVKM. The CDR3 contains 22 residues. Losses at the gene ends were 6 bases for V and 5 bases for J; bases not matched to a gene: 25. This clonotype originated in a young woman who had recovered from COVID-19. The chain employs TRBV28 and TRBJ2-3; 14 nucleotides agree with TRBD2. The sequencing sample was made of PBMCs or T cells enriched from blood (not recorded which). The CDR3 region has the DNA TGTGCCAGCAGCTACATAACCGTTAATCTTCTGACTAGCGGGGGGGCGGTAGATACGCAGTATTTT. This codes for CASSYITVNLLTSGGAVDTQYF.